What follows is one T cell receptor beta chain and its context. Germline V gene sequence: CDR1 SGHTA, CDR2 FQGTGA. Trimming stripped 1 base from V and 5 bases from J, with 8 bases between. The CDR3 has 13 amino acids. Assay used: immunoSEQ multiplex PCR; TCRdb lists only in-frame clones, some missing. Among about 140,000 clones listed, 80% to 95% were seen once. The data stem from a study of T cell responses to AZD1222 COVID-19 vaccine. The sample in question was peripheral blood, obtained on day 0 of AZD1222 vaccination. J is TRBJ1-1 and V is TRBV7-3; D call uncertain. This TCR came from an adult in good health. The CDR3 nucleotides are TGTGCCAGCAGCTTAAACGGGGATACTGAAGCTTTCTTT. Encoded protein: CASSLNGDTEAFF.